A single sample gave rise to the 32 T cell receptor beta chains below, sequenced in a study of blood T cells in healthy people across ages. Then a second PCR, running roughly 7 to 11 cycles, was carried out with a sample-barcoded 5' primer and a J-beta primer mix. TCRdb reprocessed the 5' RACE reads via MiXCR and lists one record per CDR3 protein. The data contain some 730,000 distinct CDR3 sequences, about a fifth of them singletons. Sequenced sample: blood. These receptors originate from a man in his 70s in good health.

Only a few counts were recorded for this clonotype. The rearrangement joins TRBV12-3 or TRBV12-4 to TRBJ2-1; weak D call: TRBD2 (6 bases). Trimming took 3 bases from V and 0 from J, leaving 9 bases between them. CDR3 length equals 15 residues. The DNA for the CDR3 is TGTGCCAGCAGTTTTGGGGGGATCTCCTACAATGAGCAGTTCTTC. Its translation is CASSFGGISYNEQFF.

The V and J genes are TRBV6-1 and TRBJ2-5; TRBD1 matches at 8 bases. Trimming took 4 bases from V and 5 from J; bases not matched to a gene: 9. The CDR3 length is 15 residues. Germline V CDR1 and CDR2: MNHNS, SASEGT. CDR3 residues: CASSGGQVIGETQYF. The CDR3 DNA reads TGTGCCAGCAGTGGGGGACAGGTGATTGGGGAGACCCAGTACTTC.

This clonotype was seen a few times. V and J are TRBV28 and TRBJ2-1; 9 nucleotides match TRBD2. Losses at the gene ends were 10 bases for V and 8 bases for J; bases not matched to a gene: 12. The CDR3 has 14 residues. Per germline, CDR1 MDHEN and CDR2 SYDVKM. The CDR3 bases are TGTGCCACTCGTTCTGCGGGGGGGTCGGATGAGCAGTTCTTC. It translates to CATRSAGGSDEQFF.

This clonotype was observed many times. This chain uses TRBV5-8 with TRBJ2-5; maybe TRBD2 (7 bases). CDR1 and CDR2 (germline): SGHTS, YDEGEE. The CDR3 extends over 14 amino acids. The ends were cut back, 6 bases at V and 4 bases at J, with 16 bases in the middle. The CDR3 sequence: CASTRQAGVETQYF. CDR3 in DNA: TGTGCCAGCACCCGACAGGCGGGAGTAGAGACCCAGTACTTC.

A remark on this clonotype: An end of the junction does not agree with germline; a read error may underlie this. This chain connects TRBV28 to TRBJ2-3, with 7 bases lining up with TRBD1. This CDR3 is 16 amino acids long. CDR1 is MDHEN, CDR2 SYDVKM, per germline. This CDR3 is CASSLPTGADTNTQYF. DNA for the CDR3: TGTGCCAGCAGTCTCCCAACAGGGGCTGACACAAATACGCAGTATTTT.

The CDR3 reads CAITGQGTDTQYF. CDR3 in DNA: TGTGCCATCACCGGACAGGGCACAGATACGCAGTATTTT. This chain joins TRBV10-3 and TRBJ2-3; 7 bases are a match to TRBD1. The CDR3 runs 13 residues. Germline V gene data show CDR1 as ENHRY and CDR2 as SYGVKD. Losses at the gene ends were 7 bases for V and 1 base for J; bases not matched to a gene: 2.

This clonotype is a singleton in its sample. The chain has TRBV18 and TRBJ2-1; TRBD2 agrees at 9 bases. Trimming cost V 1 base and J 1 base; bases outside gene matches: 2. The germline gives CDR1 KGHSH, CDR2 LQKENI. The CDR3 has 16 residues. CDR3 loop: CASSPQAGGSYNEQFF. CDR3 DNA: TGTGCCAGCTCACCACAGGCGGGAGGGTCCTACAATGAGCAGTTCTTC.

The chain carries TRBV7-9 and TRBJ2-3; D is unresolved. Trimming stripped 2 bases from V and 0 bases from J, with 12 bases between. CDR3 length: 16 amino acids. Germline CDR1 and CDR2: SEHNR and FQNEAQ (reference sequence). The CDR3 loop is CASSLILRFSTDTQYF. The CDR3 DNA sequence: TGTGCCAGCAGCTTAATTTTGCGTTTTAGCACAGATACGCAGTATTTT.

The chain uses TRBV5-1 and TRBJ2-5; D is perhaps TRBD1 (6 bases). The J call may be incorrect, as the DNA end agrees better with TRBJ2-1. The CDR3 is made up of 14 amino acids. Germline V gives CDR1 SGHRS, CDR2 YFSETQ. The DNA for the CDR3 is TGCGCCAGCAGCCCCAGGGGTGCCTCCAATGAGCAGTTCTTC. Protein product: CASSPRGASNEQFF.

The chain has TRBV6-5 and TRBJ2-7, with TRBD1 matching 10 bases. CDR1 is MNHEY, CDR2 SVGAGI, per germline. V dropped 6 bases and J dropped 6; count of bases not matched to a gene: 8. The CDR3 totals 14 residues. In nucleotides, the CDR3 is TGTGCCAGCAGGATAAGACAGGGGGCGGTCGAGCAGTACTTC. This sequence encodes CASRIRQGAVEQYF.

CDR3 in amino acids: CASSPLTGRGYTF. CDR3 DNA sequence: TGTGCCAGCAGCCCCCTGACAGGGCGAGGCTACACCTTC. The chain has TRBV7-2 and TRBJ1-2, with 7 bases lining up with TRBD1. CDR1 is SGHTA and CDR2 is FQGNSA in the germline V gene. V gave up 5 bases and J gave up 8 bases; unmatched junction bases: 8. The CDR3 is made up of 13 amino acids.

The rearrangement links TRBV7-6 to TRBJ2-1, with 10 bases fitting TRBD2. CDR1 is SGHVS and CDR2 is FNYEAQ in the germline V gene. The trim removed 1 base at V and 7 bases at J, leaving 4 bases unmatched. This CDR3 region has 15 residues. The CDR3 region is CASSLDRAGGNEQFF. In nucleotides, the CDR3 is TGTGCCAGCAGCTTAGATCGAGCGGGGGGGAATGAGCAGTTCTTC.

V and J are TRBV28 and TRBJ2-3, with D maybe TRBD2 (6 bases). In germline, CDR1 is MDHEN, CDR2 SYDVKM. The CDR3 covers 12 residues. V was shortened by 4 bases and J by 9 bases, with 11 bases between the two germline ends. DNA of the CDR3: TGTGCCAGCAGTTCCCGGACTAACACGCAGTATTTT. It specifies CASSSRTNTQYF.

This chain uses TRBV4-3 with TRBJ1-1, with D possibly TRBD1 on 5 matching bases. Germline CDR1 reads LGHNA; CDR2 reads YSLEER. The CDR3 is made up of 15 amino acids. Trimming removed 0 bases from V and 6 bases from J, with 14 bases in between. The CDR3 here is CASSQEGMGLPEAFF. CDR3 nucleotide sequence: TGCGCCAGCAGCCAAGAGGGAATGGGGCTCCCTGAAGCTTTCTTT.

For this clonotype: The germline gene is not matched at one end of the junction; a read error may be the cause. The chain links TRBV7-8 to TRBJ2-3; 11 bases are shared with TRBD2. Per the germline V gene, CDR1 is SGHVS and CDR2 is FQNEAQ. The CDR3 loop spans 13 amino acids. CDR3 in DNA: TGTGCCAGCAGCTTACTAGCGGGAGGTACGCCGTATTTT. Its translation: CASSLLAGGTPYF.

The J gene is TRBJ2-3, the V gene TRBV7-2, with 7 bases aligning to TRBD1. Germline CDR1 SGHTA, CDR2 FQGNSA. The CDR3 is made up of 15 amino acids. The ends lost 5 bases at V and 2 bases at J; junction bases unmatched: 7. CDR3 protein: CASSPGQMPTDTQYF. The DNA of the CDR3 is TGTGCCAGCAGCCCGGGACAGATGCCCACAGATACGCAGTATTTT.

The chain links TRBV28 to TRBJ1-5; TRBD1 matches 9 bases. The CDR3 covers 14 residues. V was clipped by 3 bases and J by 7 bases; unmatched bases: 4. Germline values: CDR1 MDHEN, CDR2 SYDVKM. In DNA, the CDR3 is TGTGCCAGCAGTTTCGGGACAGGGAGCCAGCCCCAGCATTTT. Translated, it gives CASSFGTGSQPQHF.

The CDR3 region has the DNA TGTGCCAGCAGCAAAGGTGCGATTTGGGGGCCGCGCACTGAAGCTTTCTTT. Translated: CASSKGAIWGPRTEAFF. The chain links TRBV21-1 to TRBJ1-1; the D call in the table, TRBD1, was not verified against the DNA. TRBV21-1 has pseudogene status. This CDR3 is built from 17 residues.

The rearrangement links TRBV15 to TRBJ2-3; perhaps TRBD2 as D (5 bases). Trimming stripped 1 base from V and 1 base from J, with 9 bases between. The CDR3 length is 15 residues. From germline, CDR1 is LNHNV and CDR2 YYDKDF (reference sequence). CDR3 in amino acids: CATSRGRSGTDTQYF. The DNA for the CDR3 is TGTGCCACCAGCAGAGGGAGGAGTGGCACAGATACGCAGTATTTT.

This clonotype was observed a few times. This chain joins TRBV7-2 and TRBJ2-3, with TRBD2 identical over 14 bases. This CDR3 has 20 residues. V lost 1 base, J lost 2 bases, and 11 bases stayed unmatched. CDR1 and CDR2 (germline): SGHTA, FQGNSA. CDR3 nucleotides: TGTGCCAGCAGCTTAGAAGGGAGACTAGCGGGGGGGCGGATCACAGATACGCAGTATTTT. Its protein product is CASSLEGRLAGGRITDTQYF.

The chain carries TRBV20-1 and TRBJ2-5; TRBD1 matches at 8 bases. Judging by the DNA end, TRBJ2-7 fits better; the J call may be wrong. The CDR3 spans 12 residues. Germline assignment: CDR1 DFQATT and CDR2 SNEGSKA (reference sequence). The CDR3 reads CSARTGQYEQYF. CDR3 in DNA: TGCAGTGCCCGGACAGGGCAATACGAGCAGTACTTC.

The V and J genes are TRBV7-2 and TRBJ2-3, with a possible D match to TRBD1 (5 bases). Trimming left V 5 bases short and J 4 bases short, with 16 bases between. This CDR3 is 15 amino acids long. Germline-derived CDR1 and CDR2 are SGHTA and FQGNSA. The CDR3 here is CASSRMGLESDTQYF. The CDR3 bases are TGTGCCAGCAGCCGTATGGGGCTTGAATCAGATACGCAGTATTTT.

DNA for the CDR3: TGTGCCAGCAGTTTAGGGACAGTCTCACAGCCCCAGCATTTT. This gives the protein CASSLGTVSQPQHF. This chain connects TRBV12-3 or TRBV12-4 to TRBJ1-5, with D possibly being TRBD1 (6 bases). The CDR3 sequence is 14 residues long. V was trimmed by 1 base and J by 7 bases, leaving 11 bases between them.

The rearrangement links TRBV21-1 to TRBJ2-1. The DNA end is a closer match to TRBJ2-7, so the J assignment may be wrong. TRBV21-1 is noted as a pseudogene. There are 14 residues in the CDR3. This CDR3 is CASSKVAAFYEQYV. The DNA of the CDR3 is TGTGCCAGCAGCAAAGTGGCAGCCTTCTACGAGCAGTACGTC.

This chain uses TRBV14 with TRBJ1-1, with D maybe TRBD1 (6 bases). The ends were cut back, 8 bases at V and 2 bases at J, with 18 bases in the middle. Germline-derived CDR1 and CDR2 are SGHDN and FVKESK. CDR3 length equals 15 residues. The CDR3 region is CASQAGGTPNTEAFF. For the CDR3, the DNA is TGTGCCAGCCAAGCCGGAGGGACACCAAACACTGAAGCTTTCTTT.

The chain recombines TRBV20-1 with TRBJ2-3, with TRBD2 matching over 10 bases. The germline gives CDR1 DFQATT, CDR2 SNEGSKA (reference sequence). V was pared by 5 bases and J by 3 bases, with 2 bases of the junction left unmatched. The CDR3 is 13 residues long. The chain's CDR3 is CSALAGATDTQYF. CDR3 in DNA: TGCAGTGCTCTAGCGGGAGCTACAGATACGCAGTATTTT.

As regards this clonotype: At one end, the junction sequence differs from germline, possibly due to a read error. The chain joins TRBV12-3 or TRBV12-4 to TRBJ1-1; D is ambiguous. This CDR3 has 14 residues. This chain's CDR3 is CARSKDGVNTEAFF. The CDR3, as DNA: TGTGCCCGCAGTAAGGACGGAGTGAACACTGAAGCTTTCTTT.

The chain links TRBV4-3 to TRBJ1-1; 7 nucleotides agree with TRBD1. Germline V gene data show CDR1 as LGHNA and CDR2 as YSLEER. V trimming: 4 bases; J trimming: 3 bases; junction bases outside the gene matches: 8. The CDR3 loop spans 15 amino acids. CDR3 protein: CASSRNRGGDTEAFF. The CDR3 bases are TGCGCCAGCAGCCGGAACAGGGGAGGCGACACTGAAGCTTTCTTT.

The CDR3 coding sequence is TGCAGTGCTCCCACAGGGTACACAGATACGCAGTATTTT. The encoded protein is CSAPTGYTDTQYF. This rearrangement joins TRBV20-1 to TRBJ2-3, with D possibly TRBD1 on 6 matching bases. Germline V gene data show CDR1 as DFQATT and CDR2 as SNEGSKA (reference sequence). With 5 bases removed from V and 2 bases from J, the gap between germline ends came to 11 bases. This CDR3 comprises 13 residues.

The sample holds one count of this clonotype. The rearrangement joins TRBV12-3 or TRBV12-4 to TRBJ2-1; 14 nucleotides agree with TRBD2. The CDR3 runs to 16 residues. The trim removed 6 bases at V and 6 bases at J, leaving 7 bases unmatched. The CDR3 loop reads CASSRLAGGLGNEQFF. The CDR3 coding sequence is TGTGCCAGCAGCAGACTAGCGGGGGGGCTTGGCAATGAGCAGTTCTTC.

The genes are TRBV18 and TRBJ2-7; TRBD1 agrees at 7 bases. This CDR3 is built from 14 residues. CDR1 KGHSH and CDR2 LQKENI come from the germline V gene. Trimming removed 4 bases from V and 3 bases from J; junction bases left unmatched: 6. The CDR3 region has the DNA TGTGCCAGCTCACGTGACAGGGATGACTACGAGCAGTACTTC. Its protein product is CASSRDRDDYEQYF.

A few counts support this clonotype. This chain links TRBV6-5 with TRBJ2-1; possible D gene TRBD2, 6 bases. The CDR3 sequence is 14 residues long. Trimming stripped 7 bases from V and 0 bases from J, with 10 bases between. Looked up from germline, CDR1 is MNHEY and CDR2 is SVGAGI. As DNA, the CDR3 is TGTGCCAGCAACTACGGGAGCTCCTACAATGAGCAGTTCTTC. It codes for CASNYGSSYNEQFF.